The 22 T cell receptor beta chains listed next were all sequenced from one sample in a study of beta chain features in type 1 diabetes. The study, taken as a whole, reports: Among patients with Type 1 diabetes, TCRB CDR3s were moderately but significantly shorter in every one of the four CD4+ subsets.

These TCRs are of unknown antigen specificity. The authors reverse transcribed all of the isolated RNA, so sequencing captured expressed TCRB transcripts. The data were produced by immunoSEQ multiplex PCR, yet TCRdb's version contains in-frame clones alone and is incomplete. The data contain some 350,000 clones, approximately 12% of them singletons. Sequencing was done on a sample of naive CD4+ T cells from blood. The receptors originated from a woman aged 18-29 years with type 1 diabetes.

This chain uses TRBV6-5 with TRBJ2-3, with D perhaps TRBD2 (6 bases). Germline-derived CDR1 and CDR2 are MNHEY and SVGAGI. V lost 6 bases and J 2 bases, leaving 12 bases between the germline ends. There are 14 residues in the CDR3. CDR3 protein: CASSRGLATDTQYF. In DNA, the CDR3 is TGTGCCAGCAGCCGGGGACTCGCCACAGATACGCAGTATTTT.

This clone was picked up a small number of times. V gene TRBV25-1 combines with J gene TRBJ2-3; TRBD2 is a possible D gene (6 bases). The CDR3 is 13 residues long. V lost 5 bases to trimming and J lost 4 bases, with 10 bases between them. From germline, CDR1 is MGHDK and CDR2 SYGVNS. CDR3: CASSPWGADTQYF. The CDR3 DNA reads TGTGCCAGCAGTCCCTGGGGGGCAGATACGCAGTATTTT.

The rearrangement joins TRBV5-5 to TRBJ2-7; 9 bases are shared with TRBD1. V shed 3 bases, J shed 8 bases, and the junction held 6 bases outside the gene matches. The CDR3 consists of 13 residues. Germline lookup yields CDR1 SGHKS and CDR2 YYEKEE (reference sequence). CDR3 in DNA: TGTGCCAGCAGCTCCACGGGACAGGGAAAGCAGTACTTC. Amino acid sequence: CASSSTGQGKQYF. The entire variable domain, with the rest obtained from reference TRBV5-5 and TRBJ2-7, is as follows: DAGVTQSPTHLIKTRGQQVTLRCSPISGHKSVSWYQQVLGQGPQFIFQYYEKEERGRGNFPDRFSARQFPNYSSELNVNALLLGDSALYLCASSSTGQGKQYFGPGTRLTVT.

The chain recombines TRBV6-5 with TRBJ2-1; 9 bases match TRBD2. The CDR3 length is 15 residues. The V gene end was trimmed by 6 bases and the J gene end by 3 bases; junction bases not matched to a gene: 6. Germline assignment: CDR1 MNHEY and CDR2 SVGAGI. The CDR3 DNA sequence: TGTGCCAGCAGATCCTCTAGCGGGATCTACAATGAGCAGTTCTTC. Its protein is CASRSSSGIYNEQFF.

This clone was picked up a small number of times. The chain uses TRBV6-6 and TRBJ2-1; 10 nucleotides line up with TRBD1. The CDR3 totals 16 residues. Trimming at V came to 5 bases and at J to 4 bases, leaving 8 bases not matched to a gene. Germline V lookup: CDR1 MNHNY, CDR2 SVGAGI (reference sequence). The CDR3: CASSGTGTGAYNEQFF. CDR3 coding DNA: TGTGCCAGCAGTGGAACCGGGACAGGGGCTTACAATGAGCAGTTCTTC.

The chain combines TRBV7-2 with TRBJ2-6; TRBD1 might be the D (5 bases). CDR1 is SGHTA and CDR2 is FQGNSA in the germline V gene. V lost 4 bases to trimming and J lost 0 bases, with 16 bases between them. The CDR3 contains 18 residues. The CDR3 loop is CASSSGSPLNSGANVLTF. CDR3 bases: TGTGCCAGCAGCTCAGGGTCCCCCCTCAACTCTGGGGCCAACGTCCTGACTTTC.

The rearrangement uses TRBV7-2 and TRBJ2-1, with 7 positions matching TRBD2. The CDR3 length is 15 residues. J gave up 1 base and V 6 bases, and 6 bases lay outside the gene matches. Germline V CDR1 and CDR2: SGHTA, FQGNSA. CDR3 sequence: CASSYARGSYNEQFF. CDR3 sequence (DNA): TGTGCCAGCAGTTACGCGCGGGGGTCCTACAATGAGCAGTTCTTC.

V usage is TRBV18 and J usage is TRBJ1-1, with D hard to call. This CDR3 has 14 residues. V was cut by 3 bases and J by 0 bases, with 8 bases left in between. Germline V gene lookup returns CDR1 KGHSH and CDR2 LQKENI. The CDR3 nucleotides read TGTGCCAGCTCACCTAGCTCACTGAACACTGAAGCTTTCTTT. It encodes CASSPSSLNTEAFF. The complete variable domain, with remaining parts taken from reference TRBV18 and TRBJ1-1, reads NAGVMQNPRHLVRRRGQEARLRCSPMKGHSHVYWYRQLPEEGLKFMVYLQKENIIDESGMPKERFSAEFPKEGPSILRIQQVVRGDSAAYFCASSPSSLNTEAFFGQGTRLTVV.

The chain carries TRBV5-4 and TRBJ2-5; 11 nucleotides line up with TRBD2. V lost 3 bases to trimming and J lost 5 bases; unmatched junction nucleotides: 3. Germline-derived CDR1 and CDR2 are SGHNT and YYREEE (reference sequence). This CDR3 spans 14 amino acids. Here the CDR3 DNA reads TGTGCCAGCAGCTCACTAGCGGGAGAGGAGACCCAGTACTTC. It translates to CASSSLAGEETQYF.

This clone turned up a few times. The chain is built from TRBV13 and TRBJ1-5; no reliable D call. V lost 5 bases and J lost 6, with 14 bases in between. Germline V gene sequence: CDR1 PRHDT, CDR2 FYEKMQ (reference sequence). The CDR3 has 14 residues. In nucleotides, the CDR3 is TGTGCCAGCAGCCCCCGAGGGAGGACTCAGCCCCAGCATTTT. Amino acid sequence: CASSPRGRTQPQHF.

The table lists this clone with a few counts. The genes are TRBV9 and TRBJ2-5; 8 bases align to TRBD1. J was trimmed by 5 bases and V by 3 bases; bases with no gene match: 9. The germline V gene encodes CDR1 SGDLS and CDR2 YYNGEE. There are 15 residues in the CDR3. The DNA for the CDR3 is TGTGCCAGCAGCGAACGGACAGGGTGGGTCGAGACCCAGTACTTC. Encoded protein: CASSERTGWVETQYF.

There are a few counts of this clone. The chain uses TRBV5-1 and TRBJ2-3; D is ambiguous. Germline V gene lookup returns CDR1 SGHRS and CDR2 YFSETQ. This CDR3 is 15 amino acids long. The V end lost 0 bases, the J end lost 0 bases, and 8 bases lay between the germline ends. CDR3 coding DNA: TGCGCCAGCAGCTTGGGTAGAGTGAGCACAGATACGCAGTATTTT. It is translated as CASSLGRVSTDTQYF.

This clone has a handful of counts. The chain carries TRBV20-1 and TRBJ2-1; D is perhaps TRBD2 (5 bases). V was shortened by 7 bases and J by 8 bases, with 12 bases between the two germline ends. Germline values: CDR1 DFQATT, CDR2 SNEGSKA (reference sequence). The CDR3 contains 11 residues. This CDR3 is CSGMAGDEQFF. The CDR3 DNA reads TGCAGTGGGATGGCGGGCGATGAGCAGTTCTTC.

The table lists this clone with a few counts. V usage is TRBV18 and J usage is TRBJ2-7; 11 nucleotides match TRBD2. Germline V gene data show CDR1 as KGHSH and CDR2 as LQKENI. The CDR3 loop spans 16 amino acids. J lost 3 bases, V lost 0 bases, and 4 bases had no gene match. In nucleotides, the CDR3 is TGTGCCAGCTCACCACCGCGGCTAGCGGGGGGCTACGAGCAGTACTTC. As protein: CASSPPRLAGGYEQYF. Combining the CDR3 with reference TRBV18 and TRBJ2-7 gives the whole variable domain NAGVMQNPRHLVRRRGQEARLRCSPMKGHSHVYWYRQLPEEGLKFMVYLQKENIIDESGMPKERFSAEFPKEGPSILRIQQVVRGDSAAYFCASSPPRLAGGYEQYFGPGTRLTVT.

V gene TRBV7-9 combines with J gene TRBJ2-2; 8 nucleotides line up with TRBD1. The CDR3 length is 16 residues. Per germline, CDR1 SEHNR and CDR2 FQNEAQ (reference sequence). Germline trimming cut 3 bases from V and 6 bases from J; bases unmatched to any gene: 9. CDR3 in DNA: TGTGCCAGCAGCTTCCTACGGACAGGGCGGTCCGGGGAGCTGTTTTTT. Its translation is CASSFLRTGRSGELFF.

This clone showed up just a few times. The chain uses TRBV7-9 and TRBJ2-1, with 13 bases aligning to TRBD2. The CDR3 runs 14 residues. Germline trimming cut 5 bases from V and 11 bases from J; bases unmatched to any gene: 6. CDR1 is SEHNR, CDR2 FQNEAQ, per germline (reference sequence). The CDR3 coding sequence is TGTGCCAGCAGCCCTGGACTAGCGGGAGATCAGCAGTTCTTC. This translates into CASSPGLAGDQQFF. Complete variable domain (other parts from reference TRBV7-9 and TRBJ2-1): DTGVSQNPRHKITKRGQNVTFRCDPISEHNRLYWYRQTLGQGPEFLTYFQNEAQLEKSRLLSDRFSAERPKGSFSTLEIQRTEQGDSAMYLCASSPGLAGDQQFFGPGTRLTVL.

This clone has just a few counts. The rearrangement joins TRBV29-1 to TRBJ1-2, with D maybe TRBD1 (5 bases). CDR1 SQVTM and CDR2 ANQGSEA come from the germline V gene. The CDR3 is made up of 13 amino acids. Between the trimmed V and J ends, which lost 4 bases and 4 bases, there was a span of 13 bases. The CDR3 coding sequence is TGCAGCGTTGTTGACAGCACCCCCTATGGCTACACCTTC. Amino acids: CSVVDSTPYGYTF.

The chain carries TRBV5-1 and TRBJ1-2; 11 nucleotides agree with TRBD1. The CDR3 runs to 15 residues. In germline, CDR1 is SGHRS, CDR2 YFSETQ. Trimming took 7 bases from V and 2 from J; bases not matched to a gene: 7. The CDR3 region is CASGGGTGGNYGYTF. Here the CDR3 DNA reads TGCGCCAGCGGAGGGGGGACAGGGGGAAACTATGGCTACACCTTC.

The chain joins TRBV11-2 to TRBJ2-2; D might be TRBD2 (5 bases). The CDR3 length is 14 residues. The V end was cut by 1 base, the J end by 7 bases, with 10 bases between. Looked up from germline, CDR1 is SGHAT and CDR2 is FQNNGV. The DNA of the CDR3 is TGTGCCAGCAGCTTAGTGAGGGATCACGGGGAGCTGTTTTTT. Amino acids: CASSLVRDHGELFF.

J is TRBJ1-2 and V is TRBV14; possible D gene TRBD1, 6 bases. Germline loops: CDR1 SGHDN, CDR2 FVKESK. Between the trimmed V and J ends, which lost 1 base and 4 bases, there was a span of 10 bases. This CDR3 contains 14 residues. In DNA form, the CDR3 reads TGTGCCAGCAGCCAAGTGTCCAGGGGCTATGGCTACACCTTC. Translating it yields CASSQVSRGYGYTF.

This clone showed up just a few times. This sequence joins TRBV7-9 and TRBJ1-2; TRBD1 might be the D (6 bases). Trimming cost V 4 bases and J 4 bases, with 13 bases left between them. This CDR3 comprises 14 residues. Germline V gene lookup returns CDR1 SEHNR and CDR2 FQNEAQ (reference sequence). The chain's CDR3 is CASSYRTDSYGYTF. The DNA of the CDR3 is TGTGCCAGCAGCTACAGGACAGACTCCTATGGCTACACCTTC.

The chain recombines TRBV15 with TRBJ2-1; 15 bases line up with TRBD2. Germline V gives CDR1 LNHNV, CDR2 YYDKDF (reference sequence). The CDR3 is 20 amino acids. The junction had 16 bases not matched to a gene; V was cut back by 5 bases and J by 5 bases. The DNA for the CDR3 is TGTGCCACCAGCCCCCAACGCGGGACTAGCGGGAGGCGAATTAACAATGAGCAGTTCTTC. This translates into CATSPQRGTSGRRINNEQFF.